This is a list of T cell receptor beta chains from one sample in a study of blood T cells in healthy people across ages. TCRdb reprocessed the 5' RACE reads with MiXCR, giving one entry per CDR3 protein. The repertoire holds 1.5 million to 2 million distinct CDR3 sequences, with approximately 40% as singletons. The sequenced sample was blood. These TCRs come from a human donor in good health. The CDR3 runs from the conserved cysteine through the conserved F or W. The D gene is left open where the match is weak. The listing skips clone size in some rows; elsewhere it reads once, few, many or a size class.

clone size | J gene | D gene | V gene | CDR3 DNA | CDR3 protein
NA | TRBJ2-5 | NA | TRBV5-1 | TGCGCCAGCAGCTTCGACGGCCAGGAAGAGACCCAGTACTTC | CASSFDGQEETQYF
NA | TRBJ1-2 | NA | TRBV10-3 | TGTGCCATCAGTGAAACGGACACAGATGGCTACACCTTC | CAISETDTDGYTF
NA | TRBJ2-1 | TRBD1 | TRBV6-2/TRBV6-3 | TGTGCCAGCACCTGGGGTAGAACCGGGACAGGGGTGATCGATGAGCAGTTCTTC | CASTWGRTGTGVIDEQFF
NA | TRBJ2-5 | NA | TRBV6-1 | TGTGCCAGCGTGGCGACAGGCCTAGGAGAGACCCAGTACTTC | CASVATGLGETQYF
NA | TRBJ1-2 | NA | TRBV29-1 | TGCAGCGTTGTCGGCCTACCCCTTACCGGCTACACCTTC | CSVVGLPLTGYTF
NA | TRBJ2-3 | NA | TRBV29-1 | TGCAGCGTTCCCTTCGTGAGGGCAGATACGCAGTATTTT | CSVPFVRADTQYF
NA | TRBJ1-1 | NA | TRBV13 | TGTGCCAGCAGCTTAGGGCAGAAAGACACTGAAGCTTTCTTT | CASSLGQKDTEAFF
few | TRBJ2-5 | TRBD1 | TRBV9 | TGTGCCAGCAGCGGGGGACAGGGGATCCAAGAGACCCAGTACTTC | CASSGGQGIQETQYF
NA | TRBJ1-1 | NA | TRBV12-3/TRBV12-4 | TGTGCCAGCACCACGTGGTCGAACACTGAAGCTTTCTTT | CASTTWSNTEAFF
many | TRBJ1-2 | NA | TRBV29-1 | TGCAGCGGGGACCTAGGAACTAACTATGGCTACACCTTC | CSGDLGTNYGYTF
once | TRBJ2-7 | TRBD2 | TRBV4-3 | TGCGCCAGCAGCCATAAGCCCGGGACTAGCGGTTACGAGCAGTACTTC | CASSHKPGTSGYEQYF
few | TRBJ2-7 | NA | TRBV7-8 | TGTGCCAGCAGCTCACCCCTACAGGGTCCCAAAGTGACCTACGAGCAGTACTTC | CASSSPLQGPKVTYEQYF
few | TRBJ1-2 | NA | TRBV27 | TGTGCCAGCAGTTTGTTATGGGGGGATGGCTACACCTTC | CASSLLWGDGYTF
once | TRBJ2-1 | TRBD2 | TRBV6-2/TRBV6-3 | TGTGCCGGCAGGCCCGGACTAGCGGGAGCCCTCTCCTACAATGAGCAGTTCTTC | CAGRPGLAGALSYNEQFF
NA | TRBJ2-5 | NA | TRBV20-1 | TGCAGTGCTATAGCAGCTAAAGAGACCCAGTACTTC | CSAIAAKETQYF
NA | TRBJ1-2 | NA | TRBV7-3 | TGTGCCAGCAGCTCCCGGGACTTAACCCAGGGCTACACCTTC | CASSSRDLTQGYTF
NA | TRBJ1-4 | TRBD1 | TRBV12-3/TRBV12-4 | TGTGCCAGCAGTTTAGCCGGCAGGGGGCAGGAAAAACTGTTTTTT | CASSLAGRGQEKLFF
NA | TRBJ2-3 | NA | TRBV5-5 | TGTGCCAGCAGCTTGACCCGGGGCAGGAACACAGATACGCAGTATTTT | CASSLTRGRNTDTQYF
NA | TRBJ2-6 | NA | TRBV7-9 | TGTGCCAGCAGCTTAGATATATTCGACACCTCTGGGGCCAACGTCCTGACTTTC | CASSLDIFDTSGANVLTF
few | TRBJ1-6 | TRBD1 | TRBV5-1 | TGCGCCAGCAGCTTGGAGGGGACAGGGTCACCCCTCCACTTT | CASSLEGTGSPLHF
NA | TRBJ2-5 | TRBD1 | TRBV29-1 | TGCAGCGCTACCGGGACAGGGGGCAAAGAGACCCAGTACTTC | CSATGTGGKETQYF
NA | TRBJ2-2 | TRBD2 | TRBV28 | TGTGCCAGCAGTTTTTTCGGGACTAGCGGGGGGGCCATCCCCGGGGAGCTGTTTTTT | CASSFFGTSGGAIPGELFF
few | TRBJ2-1 | TRBD1 | TRBV7-9 | TGTGCCAGCAGCGTCCGACAGGGGACGTCAAATGAGCAGTTCTTC | CASSVRQGTSNEQFF
few | TRBJ2-3 | NA | TRBV12-3/TRBV12-4 | TGTGCCAGCAGTTCCTCTATCGGGGGAATCACAGATACGCAGTATTTT | CASSSSIGGITDTQYF
few | TRBJ1-1 | TRBD1 | TRBV12-5 | TGTGCTAGTGGTTTGGCCCCTTTCGGGGGACAGGGGCAGGACACTGAAGCTTTCTTT | CASGLAPFGGQGQDTEAFF